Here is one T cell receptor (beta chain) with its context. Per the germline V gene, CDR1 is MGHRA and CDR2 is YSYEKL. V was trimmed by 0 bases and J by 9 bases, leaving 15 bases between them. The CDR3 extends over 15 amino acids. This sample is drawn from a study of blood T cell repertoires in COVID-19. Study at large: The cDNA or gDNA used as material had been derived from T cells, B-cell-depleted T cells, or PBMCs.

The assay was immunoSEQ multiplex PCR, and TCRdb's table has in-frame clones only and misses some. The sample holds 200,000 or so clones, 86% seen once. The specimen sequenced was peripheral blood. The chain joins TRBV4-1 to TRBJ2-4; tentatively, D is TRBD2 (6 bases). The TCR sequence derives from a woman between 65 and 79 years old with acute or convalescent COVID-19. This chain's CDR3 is CASSQDPSAKGIQYF. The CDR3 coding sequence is TGCGCCAGCAGCCAAGACCCTAGCGCTAAGGGCATTCAGTACTTC.